This TCR beta chain was captured by sequencing in a study of Ad26.COV2.S vaccination and SARS-CoV-2 variants. Across the whole study: The vaccine Ad26.COV2.S was put into the muscle once, or twice with 56 days between. Study results and caveats: The TCR breadth and depth analyses may have understated or missed part of the total T cell responses. Once vaccination had occurred, spike-specific CD8+ and CD4+ T cell responses reportedly showed substantial breadth.

Stated treatment: some 20 received Ad26.COV2.S at low or high dose, single or two shots; about 5 received placebo; per-sample allocation not given. The samples were gathered on day 63 after the first injection of vaccine or placebo. On this clone itself: What it binds is not known.

TCRdb keeps only in-frame clones here, not all; method: immunoSEQ multiplex PCR. This table holds about 420,000 clones, around nine tenths found once. V lost 3 bases, J lost 4 bases, and 9 bases lay in between. Germline CDR1 GTSNPN, CDR2 SVGIG (reference sequence). This CDR3 has 12 amino acids. The chain carries TRBV30 and TRBJ1-1; D is unresolved. This material consisted of peripheral blood, taken in a trial of Ad26.COV2.S vaccine versus placebo. The origin of this receptor is a person aged 18-65 years who received the Ad26.COV2.S COVID-19 vaccine or a placebo. CDR3: CAWRRWGTEAFF. The CDR3 nucleotides read TGTGCCTGGAGGCGATGGGGCACTGAAGCTTTCTTT.